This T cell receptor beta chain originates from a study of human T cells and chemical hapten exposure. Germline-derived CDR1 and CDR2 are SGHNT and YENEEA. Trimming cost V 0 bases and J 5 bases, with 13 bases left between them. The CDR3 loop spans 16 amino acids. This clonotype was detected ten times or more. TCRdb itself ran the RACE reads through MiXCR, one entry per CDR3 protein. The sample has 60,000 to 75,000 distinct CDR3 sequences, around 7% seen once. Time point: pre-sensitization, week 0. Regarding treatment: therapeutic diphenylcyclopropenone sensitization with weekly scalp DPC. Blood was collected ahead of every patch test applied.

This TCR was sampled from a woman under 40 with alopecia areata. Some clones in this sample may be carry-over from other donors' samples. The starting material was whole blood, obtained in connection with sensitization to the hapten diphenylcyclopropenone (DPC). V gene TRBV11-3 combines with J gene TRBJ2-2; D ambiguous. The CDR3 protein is CASSLDSGWQTGELFF. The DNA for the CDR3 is TGTGCCAGCAGCTTAGATTCCGGTTGGCAGACCGGGGAGCTGTTTTTT.